These T cell receptor beta chains were read from a single sample in a study of cytomegalovirus exposure and HLA in healthy donors. Measured with immunoSEQ multiplex PCR; TCRdb has only the in-frame clones, and not every one. Of roughly 190,000 clones listed, 79% are singletons. Sequencing used PBMCs. The receptors come from a girl between 10 and 17 years old in good health and CMV-seropositive. The CDR3 runs from the conserved cysteine through the conserved F or W. D genes are given only for firm matches. Size tells how often a clone was seen (once, few, many) or the class of an expanded clone, and some rows leave it out.

D gene	clone size	J gene	V gene	CDR3 DNA	CDR3 protein
TRBD1	.	TRBJ2-3	TRBV9	TGTGCCAGCAGCCCCGGACAGGGATTAGATACGCAGTATTTT	CASSPGQGLDTQYF
.	.	TRBJ2-5	TRBV7-9	TGTGCCAGCAGCTACAACACACAAGAGACCCAGTACTTC	CASSYNTQETQYF
.	.	TRBJ1-1	TRBV9	TGTGCCAGCAGCGTAGTAGACAGCGAGAACACTGAAGCTTTCTTT	CASSVVDSENTEAFF
TRBD1	.	TRBJ2-3	TRBV4-3	TGCGCCAGCAGCCACGCGACAGGGAGAGGCACAGATACGCAGTATTTT	CASSHATGRGTDTQYF
.	.	TRBJ1-2	TRBV4-2	TGTGCCAGCAGCCAAGATCAGCGGGGCGGGTATGGCTACACCTTC	CASSQDQRGGYGYTF
.	once	TRBJ1-1	TRBV6-1	TGTGCCAGCGGGGGGGACATTATGAACACTGAAGCTTTCTTT	CASGGDIMNTEAFF
TRBD1	.	TRBJ2-7	TRBV5-1	TGCGCCAGCAGCCTGACAGGGGGCCTTGCCTACGAGCAGTACTTC	CASSLTGGLAYEQYF
.	.	TRBJ1-4	TRBV12-5	TGTGCTAGTGGTTTGCCAACCTCAACAAGTAAATCCGAAAAACTGTTTTTT	CASGLPTSTSKSEKLFF
TRBD2	.	TRBJ2-1	TRBV9	TGTGCCAGCAGTCTAGCGGGGGCTGGCAATGAGCAGTTCTTC	CASSLAGAGNEQFF
.	.	TRBJ1-6	TRBV4-3	TGCGCCAGCAGCCAAGAAATCCAGGGTAGGAATTCACCCCTCCACTTT	CASSQEIQGRNSPLHF
TRBD2	.	TRBJ2-5	TRBV7-2	TGTGCCAGCAGCCTGCGGGAGGGAGAGACCCAGTACTTC	CASSLREGETQYF
.	.	TRBJ1-1	TRBV30	TGTGCCTGGAGTTGGACGGAGGGGACTGAAGCTTTCTTT	CAWSWTEGTEAFF
.	.	TRBJ1-5	TRBV7-9	TGTGCCAGTCGGAGGGGAAATCAGCCCCAGCATTTT	CASRRGNQPQHF
.	.	TRBJ1-1	TRBV5-1	TGCGCCAGCAGCTTGGCGGAGGGAGGGAACACTGAAGCTTTCTTT	CASSLAEGGNTEAFF
TRBD2	.	TRBJ2-1	TRBV19	TGTGCCAGTACCGCCTCGGGGGGATGGTTGGATGAGCAGTTCTTC	CASTASGGWLDEQFF
TRBD2	once	TRBJ2-3	TRBV13	TGTGCCAGCAGCTTCAAACTAACAATAAGCGGGGTCGGCGAGCAGTATTTT	CASSFKLTISGVGEQYF
.	.	TRBJ1-2	TRBV5-6	TGTGCCAGCAGCTTGTACAGGGCAGGGCATGGCTACACCTTC	CASSLYRAGHGYTF
TRBD1	.	TRBJ1-1	TRBV7-9	TGTGCCAGCAGCTTAGGGGACAGGAACACTGAAGCTTTCTTT	CASSLGDRNTEAFF
TRBD1	once	TRBJ1-1	TRBV27	TGTGCCAGCATCCCTGGGCGGGACAGGGGGCGAAGGACTGAAGCTTTCTTT	CASIPGRDRGRRTEAFF
TRBD1	.	TRBJ1-4	TRBV27	TGTGCCAGCAGTTTAGGGCAGGGGGGAGAAAAACTGTTTTTT	CASSLGQGGEKLFF
.	.	TRBJ1-2	TRBV10-1	TGCGCCAGCAGTGAGTCGGGGCGGAATGGCTACACCTTC	CASSESGRNGYTF
TRBD1	.	TRBJ2-7	TRBV4-2	TGTGCCAGCAGCCAAGATACAGGGGGCGTCAACGAGCAGTACTTC	CASSQDTGGVNEQYF
TRBD1	.	TRBJ1-4	TRBV23-1	TGCGCCAGCAGTCAATCGGTCCAGGGGGATCAAAATCGGTGTGAAAAACTGTTTTTT	CASSQSVQGDQNRCEKLFF
.	.	TRBJ1-5	TRBV4-1	TGCGCCAGCAGCCAAGATTGGGCCAGCCGGTGGCATCAGCCCCAGCATTTT	CASSQDWASRWHQPQHF
TRBD2	.	TRBJ2-1	TRBV11-3	TGTGCCAGCAGCGGAGAGTGGACTAGCGGGGGGGCCTTTAACAATGAGCAGTTCTTC	CASSGEWTSGGAFNNEQFF
TRBD1	.	TRBJ2-7	TRBV18	TGTGCCAGCTCACCAGGGACAGAAACCTACGAGCAGTACTTC	CASSPGTETYEQYF
.	.	TRBJ2-7	TRBV19	TGTGCCAGTGCTCCGGGACTCTCAACCTACGAGCAGTACTTC	CASAPGLSTYEQYF
TRBD2	.	TRBJ2-2	TRBV27	TGTGCCAGCAGTGCGGGAGGCGGGGAGCTGTTTTTT	CASSAGGGELFF
.	.	TRBJ1-1	TRBV6-6	TGTGCCAGCAGTTACGAAGATGCGCCTCCGGACACTGAAGCTTTCTTT	CASSYEDAPPDTEAFF
.	.	TRBJ2-7	TRBV12-5	TGTGCTAGTGGTTTCCCCAGAGCTAGCTCCTACGAGCAGTACTTC	CASGFPRASSYEQYF
.	.	TRBJ2-4	TRBV6-6	TGTGCCAGCAGCCCCGTTTCGGAAAACATTCAGTACTTC	CASSPVSENIQYF
TRBD1	.	TRBJ1-4	TRBV4-1	TGCGCCAGCAGCCAAGATCGGGACAGGGCCAAGACTAATGAAAAACTGTTTTTT	CASSQDRDRAKTNEKLFF
.	.	TRBJ1-1	TRBV10-1	TGCGCCAGCTCTCGGAGCGGATGGACTGAAGCTTTCTTT	CASSRSGWTEAFF
.	.	TRBJ2-7	TRBV19	TGTGCCAGTAGTGCAGGGCGCCCCTACGAGCAGTACTTC	CASSAGRPYEQYF
.	.	TRBJ2-2	TRBV6-5	TGTGCCACCGCCCACACGAACACCGGGGAGCTGTTTTTT	CATAHTNTGELFF
TRBD1	few	TRBJ2-7	TRBV13	TGTGCCAGCAGCTTGGCTACCTCTGCACCGGGACAGGGCCACTACGAGCAGTACTTC	CASSLATSAPGQGHYEQYF